This paragraph covers one T cell receptor beta chain sequence. This sample is part of a study of OX40 agonist ivuxolimab in advanced cancers. This CDR3 contains 16 residues. With 0 bases removed from V and 2 bases from J, the gap between germline ends came to 12 bases. Germline assignment: CDR1 KGHSH and CDR2 LQKENI. The repertoire was sequenced with immunoSEQ multiplex PCR; TCRdb's copy has only in-frame clones and lacks some. Of fewer than 65,000 clones detected, 80% appear once; the ten largest clones hold about 3.9%. The input for sequencing was CD4+ or CD8+ T cells sorted from blood, taken in a trial of the OX40 agonist ivuxolimab. The origin of this receptor is an adult with an advanced solid tumor such as melanoma, head and neck, liver or kidney cancer. The V call is TRBV18, the J call TRBJ2-3; D is perhaps TRBD2 (6 bases). The CDR3 region is CASSPPVLAVTDTQYF. In DNA form, the CDR3 reads TGTGCCAGCTCACCACCGGTCTTAGCGGTCACAGATACGCAGTATTTT.